This T cell receptor beta chain was obtained from a study of T cells after yellow fever vaccination. The table lists this clonotype with many counts. TCRdb passed the 5' RACE reads through MiXCR, listing each CDR3 protein once. Here the sample spans a few hundred thousand distinct CDR3 sequences, around 3.5% being singletons. The CDR3 extends over 13 amino acids. Germline V gene data show CDR1 as SGDLS and CDR2 as YYNGEE. The trim removed 6 bases at V and 0 bases at J, leaving 1 base unmatched. The rearrangement links TRBV9 to TRBJ2-3; 7 bases match TRBD2. The source of this sequence is a man younger than 30 who received the YFV17D yellow fever vaccine. Material: PBMCs, obtained 15 days after the yellow fever booster vaccination. CDR3 residues: CASNGGSTDTQYF. The CDR3 DNA reads TGTGCCAGCAACGGGGGGAGCACAGATACGCAGTATTTT.